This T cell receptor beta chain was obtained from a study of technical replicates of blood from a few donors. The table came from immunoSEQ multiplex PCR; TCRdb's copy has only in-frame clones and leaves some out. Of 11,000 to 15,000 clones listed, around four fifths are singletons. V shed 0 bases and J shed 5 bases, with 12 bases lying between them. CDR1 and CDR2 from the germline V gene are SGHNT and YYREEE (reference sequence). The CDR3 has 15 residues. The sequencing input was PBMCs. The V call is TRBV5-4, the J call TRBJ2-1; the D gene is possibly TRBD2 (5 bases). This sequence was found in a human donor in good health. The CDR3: CASSLEIARDNEQFF. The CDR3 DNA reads TGTGCCAGCAGCTTGGAGATAGCGAGGGACAATGAGCAGTTCTTC.